This TCR beta chain originates from a study of T cells in Graves' hyperthyroidism and ophthalmopathy. Study-level information: Before treatment of any kind, peripheral blood was taken at initial diagnosis.

As to this clonotype: The antigen is not known.

Patients aged 18 to 65 with hyperthyroidism were newly diagnosed, with duration under 2 months. General observations from the study: Blood held most thyroid clonotypes expanded above 0.001 frequency.

RNA transcripts served as the template for amplifying TCR beta CDR3 regions. First-round RT-PCR with HTBI primers amplified the TCR CDR3 region. Each CDR3 protein is one row after TCRdb ran MiXCR on the multiplex PCR reads. The table lists a few hundred thousand distinct CDR3 sequences, 15% to 18% of them singletons. The TCR was taken from a woman aged 18-29 years with Graves' hyperthyroidism. The sample comprised blood.

The CDR3 coding sequence is TGTGCCTGGAGCTCCCTGGGGGGTGGGACCTACAATGAGCAGTTCTTC. Encoded protein: CAWSSLGGGTYNEQFF. The gene calls are TRBV30 and TRBJ2-1; a weak D match, TRBD2 (6 bases). The CDR3 is 16 amino acids. The V end lost 3 bases, the J end lost 2 bases, and 17 bases lay between the germline ends. CDR1 and CDR2 from the germline V gene are GTSNPN and SVGIG (reference sequence).